This TCR beta chain was captured by sequencing in a study of T cell repertoires in cytomegalovirus infection. Study context: CMV infection plus the matching HLA type was flagged by public TCR beta signatures. Study conclusions and caveats: Carriage of CMV together with the relevant HLA was identifiable through cumulative public TCR beta family frequency. HLA-C-restricted CMV clonotypes gave the most frequent clonotype in two of eight donors.

Each CDR3 protein is one row after TCRdb ran MiXCR on the reads. Among hundreds of thousands of distinct CDR3 sequences listed, about two fifths were seen once. This clonotype was found many times. Antigen specificity is unknown. The V gene lost 1 base and the J gene lost 5 bases, with 14 bases spanning the gap. The CDR3 spans 15 residues. CDR1 is SGHTA, CDR2 FQGNSA, per germline. The starting material was cultured PBMCs, obtained from culture after CMV antigen stimulation. The chain links TRBV7-2 to TRBJ2-5; D is unclear. The receptor comes from a human donor in good health (CMV status not recorded). Some clones in this sample may be carry-over from other donors' samples. DNA for the CDR3: TGTGCCAGCAGCTTAGATAGTTTGCTATTGGAGACCCAGTACTTC. It codes for CASSLDSLLLETQYF. Using reference TRBV7-2 and TRBJ2-5 for the parts outside the CDR3, the full variable domain is GAGVSQSPSNKVTEKGKDVELRCDPISGHTALYWYRQSLGQGLEFLIYFQGNSAPDKSGLPSDRFSAERTGGSVSTLTIQRTQQEDSAVYLCASSLDSLLLETQYFGPGTRLLVL.